The 9 T cell receptor beta chains presented below share a single source sample, sequenced in a study of beta chain features in type 1 diabetes. General study points: Type 1 diabetes patients showed a moderate but significant shortening of TCRB CDR3s in all four CD4+ subsets.

These TCRs are of unknown antigen specificity. What was sequenced were expressed TCRB transcripts, since all of the isolated RNA had been reverse transcribed. Only in-frame clones appear in the TCRdb table, and some are missing; sequencing was by immunoSEQ multiplex PCR. The sample records some 640,000 clones, about 14% being singletons. Sequencing input: naive CD4+ T cells from blood. Source of these receptors: a man between 18 and 35 years old with type 1 diabetes.

The J gene is TRBJ2-3, the V gene TRBV28; 8 bases map to TRBD2. J gave up 2 bases and V 4 bases, and 8 bases lay outside the gene matches. The CDR3 extends over 16 amino acids. The V gene's germline CDR1 is MDHEN and CDR2 SYDVKM. The CDR3: CASSSGERGITDTQYF. The CDR3 DNA sequence: TGTGCCAGCAGTTCGGGGGAGCGGGGGATCACAGATACGCAGTATTTT.

The chain recombines TRBV18 with TRBJ2-3, with TRBD1 as a possible D gene (7 bases). The CDR3 spans 15 residues. Trimming took off 6 bases at V and 3 bases at J, with 16 bases between the two ends. Germline V gene lookup returns CDR1 KGHSH and CDR2 LQKENI. This chain's CDR3 is CASSPGGTGTDTQYF. The CDR3 nucleotides read TGTGCCAGCTCCCCAGGGGGGACGGGGACAGATACGCAGTATTTT.

A few counts support this clone. The gene calls are TRBV19 and TRBJ2-2; TRBD2 agrees at 7 bases. The ends lost 8 bases at V and 2 bases at J; junction bases unmatched: 5. The length of the CDR3 is 14 residues. The germline gives CDR1 LNHDA, CDR2 SQIVND (reference sequence). The CDR3 loop is CASLSGFNTGELFF. CDR3 bases: TGTGCCAGTCTTAGCGGGTTCAACACCGGGGAGCTGTTTTTT.

This clone was detected only a few times. The chain recombines TRBV25-1 with TRBJ2-6; 9 bases map to TRBD1. Unmatched junction bases numbered 4, after V lost 8 bases and J lost 2 bases. The germline V gene has CDR1 MGHDK and CDR2 SYGVNS. There are 15 residues in the CDR3. CDR3 region: CASGQGTTGANVLTF. Written as DNA, the CDR3 is TGTGCCAGCGGACAGGGGACTACTGGGGCCAACGTCCTGACTTTC.

A few counts support this clone. The genes are TRBV7-2 and TRBJ2-3; 15 nucleotides line up with TRBD2. The J segment lost 5 bases and the V segment lost 1 base, leaving 10 bases of the junction unmatched. The CDR3 is 19 amino acids. Germline V lookup: CDR1 SGHTA, CDR2 FQGNSA. CDR3 in amino acids: CASSLGRGTSGRLVDTQYF. The CDR3 nucleotides are TGTGCCAGCAGCTTAGGTCGAGGGACTAGCGGGAGGCTAGTAGATACGCAGTATTTT.

V and J are TRBV7-6 and TRBJ2-2; 9 positions agree with TRBD2. The CDR3 is 19 amino acids. The trim removed 5 bases at V and 4 bases at J, leaving 17 bases unmatched. Per germline, CDR1 SGHVS and CDR2 FNYEAQ. The CDR3 reads CASSASGTSFEGGTGELFF. The CDR3 DNA reads as TGTGCCAGCAGCGCGTCCGGGACTAGCTTCGAAGGCGGCACCGGGGAGCTGTTTTTT.

This clone was observed a few times. V usage is TRBV18 and J usage is TRBJ2-7; no clear D gene. Germline CDR1 reads KGHSH; CDR2 reads LQKENI. Deletions cut 4 bases from V and 4 bases from J, with 14 bases between. The CDR3 consists of 14 residues. CDR3 nucleotide sequence: TGTGCCAGCTCACGCGAGGTCCTGCTTTACGAGCAGTACTTC. Its protein is CASSREVLLYEQYF.

This clone turned up a few times. V and J are TRBV28 and TRBJ2-6; D is uncertain. Between the trimmed V and J ends, which lost 6 bases and 4 bases, there was a span of 7 bases. CDR3 length: 13 amino acids. The germline gives CDR1 MDHEN, CDR2 SYDVKM. CDR3 bases: TGTGCCAGCAGGCACCCCGGGGCCAACGTCCTGACTTTC. Protein product: CASRHPGANVLTF. The full variable domain, its missing parts supplied by reference TRBV28 and TRBJ2-6, is DVKVTQSSRYLVKRTGEKVFLECVQDMDHENMFWYRQDPGLGLRLIYFSYDVKMKEKGDIPEGYSVSREKKERFSLILESASTNQTSMYLCASRHPGANVLTFGAGSRLTVL.

This clone was detected only a few times. J is TRBJ1-4 and V is TRBV30, with unresolved D. Germline loops: CDR1 GTSNPN, CDR2 SVGIG (reference sequence). V was trimmed by 2 bases and J by 8 bases, leaving 9 bases between them. The CDR3 contains 12 residues. The CDR3 DNA follows: TGTGCCTGGAGTACGACGGGGGAAAAACTGTTTTTT. Translated, it gives CAWSTTGEKLFF.